The subject of this entry is one T cell receptor beta chain. This sample is part of a study of blood T cell repertoires in COVID-19. Study summary: Acute and convalescent COVID-19 specimens originated in the United States, Italy and Spain. PBMCs, B-cell-depleted T cells, or T cells were the source of the cDNA or gDNA that made up the material.

Original handling: From reference gene primer amplification, estimates of nucleated cell counts were derived. This table comes from immunoSEQ multiplex PCR, and its TCRdb copy is limited to in-frame clones, with some not included. That table supplies the V and J calls and clone size; D and trimming were determined from the DNA. In the table there are approximately 150,000 clones, over 75% of which are singletons. V gave up 0 bases and J gave up 5 bases; unmatched junction bases: 4. The CDR3 loop spans 15 amino acids. Per germline, CDR1 KGHSH and CDR2 LQKENI. Material: peripheral blood. The clonotype was recovered from a man between 60 and 75 years old with active or convalescent COVID-19. The chain couples TRBV18 to TRBJ2-3; 8 positions agree with TRBD1. The CDR3 bases are TGTGCCAGCTCACCACCATCAGGGGGCGAAGATACGCAGTATTTT. This codes for CASSPPSGGEDTQYF.